The 4 T cell receptor beta chains in this list originate from one sample, sequenced in a study of blood T cell repertoires in COVID-19 (dated by TCRdb to 2020 to 2022). The protocol used for the library was the immunoSEQ multiplex PCR assay. TCRdb's version of the immuneACCESS table is confined to in-frame rearrangements and falls short of the full clone set. An unresolved V gene accounts for under half of the shortfall where checked; the remainder is of unknown origin. The sample table contains roughly 120,000 clones; only one count was recorded for around nine tenths of them. The ten biggest clones cover approximately 3.5% of the sample. What was sequenced was peripheral blood. The receptors originated from a woman between 50 and 59 years old with acute or convalescent COVID-19.

This clone showed up just a few times. This chain uses TRBV7-6 with TRBJ1-3; D ambiguous. This CDR3 region has 16 residues. The germline CDR1 and CDR2 sequences are SGHVS and FNYEAQ. V dropped 5 bases and J dropped 0 bases, with 14 bases sitting between them. CDR3 in amino acids: CASSPTVHLSGNTIYF. In nucleotides, the CDR3 is TGTGCCAGCAGCCCCACAGTCCACCTCTCTGGAAACACCATATATTTT.

The rearrangement joins TRBV3-1 (or the pseudogene TRBV3-2) to TRBJ2-5; D might be TRBD1 (6 bases). Germline V gene sequence: CDR1 LGHDT, CDR2 YNNKEL (reference sequence). V lost 5 bases and J lost 4, with 20 bases in between. The CDR3 sequence is 16 residues long. The CDR3 here is CASSATGWVGPETQYF. CDR3 nucleotide sequence: TGTGCCAGCAGCGCAACAGGGTGGGTTGGTCCAGAGACCCAGTACTTC.

The chain links TRBV5-1 to TRBJ2-3, with 8 positions matching TRBD2. CDR1 is SGHRS, CDR2 YFSETQ, per germline. The CDR3 consists of 19 residues. Unmatched junction bases numbered 13, after V lost 1 base and J lost 0 bases. DNA for the CDR3: TGCGCCAGCAGCTTGCTGGTTTCGGGACTAGGGACTAGCACAGATACGCAGTATTTT. Protein product: CASSLLVSGLGTSTDTQYF.

This rearrangement joins TRBV18 to TRBJ2-1, with TRBD1 matching over 11 bases. V gave up 4 bases and J gave up 7 bases; unmatched junction bases: 6. The CDR3 loop spans 15 amino acids. Germline lookup yields CDR1 KGHSH and CDR2 LQKENI. CDR3 sequence reads: CASSRGQGADNEQFF. CDR3 nucleotide sequence: TGTGCCAGCTCACGTGGACAGGGGGCTGATAATGAGCAGTTCTTC.